This T cell receptor beta chain derives from a study of cytomegalovirus exposure and HLA in healthy donors. Notes on this clone: Its antigen remains unidentified.

V lost 5 bases to trimming and J lost 0 bases, with 17 bases between them. The CDR3 runs to 16 residues. CDR1 SGHNT and CDR2 YYREEE come from the germline V gene (reference sequence). This PCR relied on a set of 60 Vbeta primers and 13 Jbeta primers. Assay used: immunoSEQ multiplex PCR; TCRdb lists only in-frame clones, some missing. This table holds 150,000 to 200,000 clones, roughly 80% found once. General study findings and limits: Association of 16,951 TCR beta sequences with HLA alleles was found at 0.05 false discovery rate in a later analysis. The study put under 200 TCR beta chains on its list as cytomegalovirus-associated. Productive rates of about 87% or about 30% were seen for most TCR beta V segments in an earlier analysis.

Sequencing was performed on PBMCs. This clonotype was obtained from a woman in her late teens or twenties in good health and CMV-seronegative. The chain couples TRBV5-4 to TRBJ1-1; D remains ambiguous. CDR3 bases: TGTGCCAGCAGGATAACGGGGAGCAGGATGAACACTGAAGCTTTCTTT. This translates into CASRITGSRMNTEAFF. The full variable domain, its missing parts supplied by reference TRBV5-4 and TRBJ1-1, is ETGVTQSPTHLIKTRGQQVTLRCSSQSGHNTVSWYQQALGQGPQFIFQYYREEENGRGNFPPRFSGLQFPNYSSELNVNALELDDSALYLCASRITGSRMNTEAFFGQGTRLTVV.